The 19 T cell receptor beta chains listed next were all sequenced from one sample in a study of T cell repertoires in cytomegalovirus infection. MiXCR was run by TCRdb on the reads, yielding one entry per CDR3 protein. The sample holds fewer than 950,000 distinct CDR3 sequences, over 25% seen once. These receptors have no identified antigens. The specimen was cultured CD8+ T cells from PBMCs, collected from culture after CMV antigen stimulation. These receptors were collected from a human donor in good health (CMV status not recorded). Some clones in this sample may be carry-over from other donors' samples.

The chain has TRBV12-3 or TRBV12-4 and TRBJ2-2; D unclear. This CDR3 is built from 12 residues. Trimming left V 7 bases short and J 6 bases short, with 9 bases between. The CDR3 loop reads CASKGPPGELFF. The CDR3 bases are TGTGCCAGCAAAGGACCCCCCGGGGAGCTGTTTTTT.

This clonotype showed up many times. This chain joins TRBV7-2 and TRBJ1-2, with D possibly being TRBD1 (5 bases). The germline V gene encodes CDR1 SGHTA and CDR2 FQGNSA. The CDR3 consists of 15 residues. Trimming shortened V by 4 bases and J by 3 bases, and 15 bases separated the two germline ends. The CDR3 reads CASSSPIDSYYGYTF. CDR3 coding DNA: TGTGCCAGCAGCTCACCCATAGACAGTTACTATGGCTACACCTTC.

This clonotype was seen at least ten times. The chain has TRBV7-9 and TRBJ1-1; D call uncertain. The CDR3 is 15 residues long. The germline gives CDR1 SEHNR, CDR2 FQNEAQ (reference sequence). Trimming shortened V by 5 bases and J by 0 bases, and 13 bases separated the two germline ends. The DNA of the CDR3 is TGTGCCAGCAGCCCCCCTGAGTCGGTGAACACTGAAGCTTTCTTT. Translating gives CASSPPESVNTEAFF.

The chain joins TRBV27 to TRBJ1-2, with 7 bases lining up with TRBD1. Germline loops: CDR1 MNHEY, CDR2 SMNVEV (reference sequence). The CDR3 has 14 residues. With 6 bases clipped from V and 1 base from J, the junction kept 5 bases outside the gene matches. The CDR3 bases are TGTGCCAGCAGGGGGACAGAGATTAACTATGGCTACACCTTC. It translates to CASRGTEINYGYTF.

This rearrangement joins TRBV12-3 or TRBV12-4 to TRBJ1-2, with D possibly TRBD1 on 5 matching bases. This CDR3 is 14 amino acids long. V dropped 3 bases and J dropped 7 bases, with 15 bases sitting between them. The chain's CDR3 is CASSFLRGVFGYTF. CDR3 nucleotide sequence: TGTGCCAGCAGTTTTTTACGGGGGGTGTTTGGCTACACCTTC.

Only a few counts were recorded for this clonotype. This chain connects TRBV20-1 to TRBJ1-2; perhaps TRBD1 as D (5 bases). Germline V CDR1 and CDR2: DFQATT, SNEGSKA (reference sequence). V was shortened by 5 bases and J by 4 bases, with 17 bases between the two germline ends. The CDR3 contains 14 residues. The DNA for the CDR3 is TGCAGTGCTCCGGGCGGGGGGAAGGGCTATGGCTACACCTTC. This translates into CSAPGGGKGYGYTF.

There are a few counts of this clonotype. The chain recombines TRBV7-3 with TRBJ1-5, with unresolved D. CDR3 size: 11 residues. Per the germline V gene, CDR1 is SGHTA and CDR2 is FQGTGA. V was trimmed by 6 bases and J by 11 bases, leaving 11 bases between them. The CDR3 sequence: CASSWGGTQHF. The CDR3 DNA reads as TGTGCCAGCAGTTGGGGAGGGACCCAGCATTTT.

This chain uses TRBV10-3 with TRBJ1-2; TRBD1 might be the D (5 bases). This CDR3 has 16 amino acids. Trimming removed 3 bases at V and 0 bases at J, with 14 bases between. Germline assignment: CDR1 ENHRY and CDR2 SYGVKD. The CDR3 bases are TGTGCCATCAGTGAACCGGCGAGGGGTGCTAACTATGGCTACACCTTC. It is translated as CAISEPARGANYGYTF.

The table lists this clonotype with a count of one. The CDR3 DNA sequence: TGTGCCAGTAGTATGAATCCGAACACCGGGGAGCTGTTTTTT. It yields the protein CASSMNPNTGELFF. The chain combines TRBV19 with TRBJ2-2; D gene uncertain. Trimming cost V 3 bases and J 0 bases, with 5 bases left between them. Germline V gene sequence: CDR1 LNHDA, CDR2 SQIVND (reference sequence). The CDR3 is 14 residues long.

V gene TRBV19 combines with J gene TRBJ2-7; D remains ambiguous. This CDR3 comprises 14 residues. Germline V lookup: CDR1 LNHDA, CDR2 SQIVND (reference sequence). V dropped 3 bases and J dropped 1 base, with 10 bases sitting between them. In DNA form, the CDR3 reads TGTGCCAGTAGTATCGCGAGTCTGTCCTACGAGCAGTACTTC. The encoded protein is CASSIASLSYEQYF.

The rearrangement links TRBV4-1 to TRBJ2-5; 15 nucleotides line up with TRBD2. This CDR3 comprises 16 residues. The V segment lost 0 bases and the J segment 5 bases; nucleotides outside the gene matches: 1. Germline assignment: CDR1 MGHRA and CDR2 YSYEKL. This CDR3 reads CASSQDGLAGGETQYF. In nucleotides, the CDR3 is TGCGCCAGCAGCCAAGATGGACTAGCGGGGGGGGAGACCCAGTACTTC.

This clonotype appeared a few times. The chain recombines TRBV12-3 or TRBV12-4 with TRBJ2-6; tentatively, D is TRBD1 or TRBD2 (5 bases each). Trimming shortened V by 3 bases and J by 0 bases, and 12 bases separated the two germline ends. The CDR3 totals 17 residues. Here the CDR3 DNA reads TGTGCCAGCAGTTTGGGGGTACCCGCCTCTGGGGCCAACGTCCTGACTTTC. Its translation: CASSLGVPASGANVLTF.

This clonotype has a handful of counts. The V and J genes are TRBV4-1 and TRBJ2-1; 9 bases line up with TRBD1. The germline CDR1 and CDR2 sequences are MGHRA and YSYEKL. With 4 bases clipped from V and 4 bases from J, the junction kept 8 bases outside the gene matches. This CDR3 comprises 16 residues. The CDR3 DNA sequence: TGCGCCAGCAGCCCGATCGGGGACAGGGCATACAATGAGCAGTTCTTC. Translating it yields CASSPIGDRAYNEQFF.

The chain joins TRBV7-9 to TRBJ2-7, with 8 nucleotides matching TRBD1. The germline CDR1 and CDR2 sequences are SEHNR and FQNEAQ (reference sequence). J gave up 1 base and V 4 bases, and 3 bases lay outside the gene matches. The CDR3 runs 14 residues. CDR3 in amino acids: CASSSDRGSYEQYV. The CDR3 nucleotides read TGTGCCAGCAGCTCTGACAGGGGTTCCTACGAGCAGTACGTC.

This clonotype came up a few times. The chain joins TRBV27 to TRBJ1-2; D not certain. The CDR3 runs to 13 residues. CDR1 is MNHEY and CDR2 is SMNVEV in the germline V gene (reference sequence). V gave up 5 bases and J gave up 8 bases, with 15 bases separating them. This CDR3 reads CASSPGQREGYTF. For the CDR3, the DNA is TGTGCCAGCAGTCCTGGGCAAAGGGAGGGCTACACCTTC.

This clonotype was observed a few times. The chain joins TRBV7-6 to TRBJ1-3; D gene unclear. The length of the CDR3 is 16 residues. V lost 6 bases and J 5 bases, leaving 20 bases between the germline ends. Germline CDR1 is SGHVS and CDR2 is FNYEAQ. CDR3 in DNA: TGTGCCAGCAGTAGAGGAAAACCGGGGAGCAGAAACACCATATATTTT. Protein: CASSRGKPGSRNTIYF.

The chain joins TRBV28 to TRBJ1-1, with D uncertain. Trimming left V 2 bases short and J 0 bases short, with 10 bases between. The CDR3 length is 15 residues. The germline CDR1 and CDR2 sequences are MDHEN and SYDVKM. CDR3 sequence: CASSLPSEMNTEAFF. The CDR3, as DNA: TGTGCCAGCAGTTTACCGTCAGAGATGAACACTGAAGCTTTCTTT. The full variable domain, with the rest looked up from reference TRBV28 and TRBJ1-1, is DVKVTQSSRYLVKRTGEKVFLECVQDMDHENMFWYRQDPGLGLRLIYFSYDVKMKEKGDIPEGYSVSREKKERFSLILESASTNQTSMYLCASSLPSEMNTEAFFGQGTRLTVV.

The CDR3 DNA reads TGTGCCATCAGTGAGGGGACAGGGCTCATGAACACTGAAGCTTTCTTT. It encodes CAISEGTGLMNTEAFF. The rearrangement joins TRBV10-3 to TRBJ1-1; 9 nucleotides line up with TRBD1. The germline gives CDR1 ENHRY, CDR2 SYGVKD. V lost 2 bases, J lost 0 bases, and 4 bases stayed unmatched. This CDR3 contains 16 residues.

V and J are TRBV27 and TRBJ1-3; maybe TRBD1 (6 bases). V was clipped by 2 bases and J by 3 bases, with 14 bases between them. The germline V gene has CDR1 MNHEY and CDR2 SMNVEV (reference sequence). There are 16 residues in the CDR3. The CDR3 DNA reads TGTGCCAGCAGTTTAGTCCCGGGGGCTGGTGGAAACACCATATATTTT. As protein: CASSLVPGAGGNTIYF.